These 8 T cell receptor beta chains were sequenced from one sample in a study of blood T cells in healthy people across ages. Next came a second PCR, run for about 6 to 11 cycles, which used a sample-barcoded 5' primer along with a J-beta primer mix. TCRdb independently ran MiXCR on the 5' RACE reads; one entry per CDR3 protein. This table holds under 800,000 distinct CDR3 sequences, roughly 45% found once. The sample consisted of blood. These receptors all stem from a woman in her sixties or seventies in good health.

The CDR3 is CAISVGGDNQPQHF. In nucleotides, the CDR3 is TGTGCCATCAGTGTTGGGGGGGACAATCAGCCCCAGCATTTT. The chain links TRBV10-3 to TRBJ1-5; D is possibly TRBD1 (5 bases). Trimming shortened V by 4 bases and J by 3 bases, and 10 bases separated the two germline ends. The CDR3 is 14 amino acids. Germline CDR1 is ENHRY and CDR2 is SYGVKD.

This clonotype was seen more than once but under ten times. CDR3 amino acids: CASSRLTTNEKLFF. The CDR3 nucleotides are TGTGCCAGCAGCAGGCTGACAACTAATGAAAAACTGTTTTTT. V is TRBV27 and J is TRBJ1-4; D is unclear. The CDR3 is 14 amino acids. Trimming cost V 6 bases and J 0 bases, with 8 bases left between them. Germline V gene sequence: CDR1 MNHEY, CDR2 SMNVEV (reference sequence).

In this sample, this clonotype turned up once. The gene calls are TRBV18 and TRBJ1-1; no firm D call. The V end was cut by 0 bases, the J end by 0 bases, with 8 bases between. Looked up from germline, CDR1 is KGHSH and CDR2 is LQKENI. The CDR3 totals 15 residues. CDR3 loop: CASSPPNTMNTEAFF. The CDR3, as DNA: TGTGCCAGCTCACCACCGAACACGATGAACACTGAAGCTTTCTTT.

The V gene is TRBV12-3 or TRBV12-4, the J gene TRBJ1-1, with a tentative D call TRBD1 (5 bases). Deletions cut 4 bases from V and 7 bases from J, with 7 bases between. This CDR3 is built from 11 residues. CDR3 DNA: TGTGCCAGCAGTTCAGGGATTGAAGCTTTCTTT. It codes for CASSSGIEAFF.

For this clonotype: This may arise from a read error, as a much more abundant clone is one base away. J is TRBJ2-1 and V is TRBV12-3 or TRBV12-4, with D perhaps being TRBD1 or TRBD2 (7 bases each). Trimming removed 5 bases at V and 5 bases at J, with 16 bases between. CDR3 length: 15 residues. The CDR3 here is CASSAGGGRDNEQFF. DNA of the CDR3: TGTGCCAGCAGTGCAGGGGGGGGGCGCGACAATGAGCAGTTCTTC.

This clonotype was found a few times. Written as DNA, the CDR3 is TGTGCCAGCAGTGAAACGCCAATAGAGACCCAGTACTTC. This gives the protein CASSETPIETQYF. The rearrangement uses TRBV6-1 and TRBJ2-5; D ambiguous. The CDR3 consists of 13 residues. V dropped 2 bases and J dropped 4 bases, with 8 bases sitting between them. Germline assignment: CDR1 MNHNS and CDR2 SASEGT.

This clonotype came up a few times. The chain combines TRBV25-1 with TRBJ2-7, with a tentative D call TRBD2 (6 bases). V was clipped by 1 base and J by 1 base, with 8 bases between them. The CDR3 has 14 residues. The V gene's germline CDR1 is MGHDK and CDR2 SYGVNS. CDR3 bases: TGTGCCAGCAGTGAATCAGGACTATCCTACGAGCAGTACTTC. Its translation: CASSESGLSYEQYF.

With regard to this clonotype: Since a much larger clone is just one base distant, this may be a read error. The chain uses TRBV9 and TRBJ2-1; a possible D gene is TRBD2 (5 bases). CDR1 and CDR2 from the germline V gene are SGDLS and YYNGEE. The CDR3 covers 15 residues. Deletions cut 0 bases from V and 8 bases from J, with 15 bases between. The CDR3 DNA reads as TGTGCCAGCAGCGTAGGGATAGTCGCGAGGGATGAGCAGTTCTTC. Amino acids: CASSVGIVARDEQFF.